The clone carrying this T cell receptor beta chain was detected only a few times. Trimming cost V 4 bases and J 3 bases; bases outside gene matches: 8. CDR1 and CDR2 from the germline V gene are SEHNR and FQNEAQ (reference sequence). The CDR3 has 15 residues. These data are taken from a study of T-cell reconstitution after alpha-beta-depleted transplantation in children. Preparation of the TCRbeta library involved a method that used unique molecular identifiers. Via MiXCR, TCRdb re-called the PCR reads, giving one row per CDR3 protein. The sample has 360,000 or so distinct CDR3 sequences; 20% are singletons.

The specimen comprised PBMCs from the stem cell graft donor, sampled from the stem cell graft. The V and J genes are TRBV7-9 and TRBJ2-7; 8 bases map to TRBD2. This TCR came from a human donor who donated a stem cell graft to a child with acute myeloid leukemia. CDR3 protein: CASSYAGTRGYEQYF. The CDR3 DNA is TGTGCCAGCAGCTATGCCGGGACTAGGGGCTACGAGCAGTACTTC.